This section outlines one TCR beta chain sequence together with its context. Its antigen is as yet unknown. CDR1 and CDR2 (germline): KGHSH, LQKENI. The CDR3 extends over 16 amino acids. The ends lost 3 bases at V and 6 bases at J; junction bases unmatched: 7. The sample comes from a study of radiotherapy plus CTLA-4 blockade in lung cancer. Study outcomes and limitations: Radiotherapy with ipilimumab was followed by blood expansion of tumor-derived clones. Early blood T cell clone dynamics, with interferon-beta, were reported to best predict response.

TCRdb's copy holds only in-frame clones and misses some; the assay was immunoSEQ multiplex PCR. The sample records over 15,000 clones, more than 70% being singletons. With ipilimumab providing CTLA-4 blockade, focal radiation was administered to patients who had chemo-refractory metastatic non-small-cell lung cancer. The chain links TRBV18 to TRBJ2-2; TRBD2 aligns across 10 bases. This receptor was taken from a human donor with non-small cell lung cancer whose response to radiotherapy plus ipilimumab could not be evaluated. The sample in question was peripheral blood, obtained from a patient treated with radiotherapy plus ipilimumab. The chain's CDR3 is CASSPPTSGEAGELFF. The CDR3 bases are TGTGCCAGCTCACCCCCCACTAGCGGGGAGGCCGGGGAGCTGTTTTTT.